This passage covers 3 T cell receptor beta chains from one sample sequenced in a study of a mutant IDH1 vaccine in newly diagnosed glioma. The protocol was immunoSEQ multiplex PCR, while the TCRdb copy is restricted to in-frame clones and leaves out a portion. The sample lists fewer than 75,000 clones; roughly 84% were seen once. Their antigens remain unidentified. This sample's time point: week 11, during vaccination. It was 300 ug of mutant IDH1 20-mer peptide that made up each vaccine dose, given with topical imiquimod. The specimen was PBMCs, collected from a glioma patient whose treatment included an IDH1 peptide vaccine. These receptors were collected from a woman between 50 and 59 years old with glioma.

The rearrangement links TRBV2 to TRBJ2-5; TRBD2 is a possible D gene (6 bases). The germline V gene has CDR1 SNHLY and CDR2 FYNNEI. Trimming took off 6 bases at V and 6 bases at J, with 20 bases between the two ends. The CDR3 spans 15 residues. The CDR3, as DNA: TGTGCCAGCAGGGAGGGCGCTCTAGCTTCTCAGACCCAGTACTTC. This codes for CASREGALASQTQYF.

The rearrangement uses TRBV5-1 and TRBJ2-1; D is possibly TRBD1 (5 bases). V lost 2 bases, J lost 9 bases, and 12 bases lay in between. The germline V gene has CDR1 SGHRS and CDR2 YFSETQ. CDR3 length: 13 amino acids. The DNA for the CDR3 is TGCGCCAGCAGCTTCTTCAGGGAAGGTGAGCAGTTCTTC. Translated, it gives CASSFFREGEQFF.

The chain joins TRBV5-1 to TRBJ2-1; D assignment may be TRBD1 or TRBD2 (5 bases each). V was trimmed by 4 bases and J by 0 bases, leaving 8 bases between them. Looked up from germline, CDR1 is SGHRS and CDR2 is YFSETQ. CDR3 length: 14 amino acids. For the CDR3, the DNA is TGCGCCAGCAGCGGGGGTGGCTCCTACAATGAGCAGTTCTTC. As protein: CASSGGGSYNEQFF. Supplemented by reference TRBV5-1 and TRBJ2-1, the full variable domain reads KAGVTQTPRYLIKTRGQQVTLSCSPISGHRSVSWYQQTPGQGLQFLFEYFSETQRNKGNFPGRFSGRQFSNSRSEMNVSTLELGDSALYLCASSGGGSYNEQFFGPGTRLTVL.